The rows below give T cell receptor beta chains drawn from one sample of a study of Graves' ophthalmopathy and Graves' hyperthyroidism. TCRdb passed the multiplex PCR reads through MiXCR, listing each CDR3 protein once. The table includes roughly 700,000 distinct CDR3 sequences, 35% to 50% detected once. The sequenced sample consisted of peripheral blood. The receptors shown here come from an adult man with Graves' ophthalmopathy. Both conserved end residues are part of each CDR3. Each record gives: clone size, J gene, D gene, V gene, CDR3 DNA, CDR3 protein. The D gene is left open where the match is weak. The size field is filled for only some rows; it gives once, few, many or a size class.

>.|TRBJ1-2|TRBD1|TRBV15
TGTGCTAATAGGGAGGACAGGCACGCTGGCTACACCTTC
CANREDRHAGYTF
>.|TRBJ2-5|TRBD1|TRBV29-1
TGCAGCGTTGAACCCCAGGGGACAGCAGAGACCCAGTACTTC
CSVEPQGTAETQYF
>many|TRBJ2-7|.|TRBV9
TGTGCCAGCAGCGTAGTACCACAGCCATTTCTTTTAGTGTACTTC
CASSVVPQPFLLVYF
>.|TRBJ1-5|.|TRBV24-1
TGTGCCAGCTCACGAGTAGGACCCTATAGCAATCAGCCCCAGCATTTT
CASSRVGPYSNQPQHF
>.|TRBJ1-5|.|TRBV15
TGTGCCACCAGCAGCTCCTCCGGTTGGCGTCATTTT
CATSSSSGWRHF
>.|TRBJ2-7|.|TRBV10-3
TGTGCCATCAGTCCCGGGACTTTATACGAGCAGTACTTC
CAISPGTLYEQYF
>.|TRBJ2-5|TRBD1|TRBV20-1
TGCAGTGCTACGACAGGGGGTATCGAAGAGACCCAGTACTTC
CSATTGGIEETQYF
>few|TRBJ1-5|.|TRBV19
TGTGCCAGTAGAGTATTCGCGCAGACCAATCAGCCCCAGCATTTT
CASRVFAQTNQPQHF
>many|TRBJ2-7|TRBD1|TRBV29-1
TGCAGCTGTACGACCGGGACAGGCTCCTACGAGCAGTACTTC
CSCTTGTGSYEQYF
>few|TRBJ1-1|TRBD1|TRBV5-4
TGTGCCAGCAGCTTGGGAGCAGGGGGCGGTGAAGCTTTCTTT
CASSLGAGGGEAFF
>few|TRBJ1-6|.|TRBV9
TGTGCCAGCAGCCACGGAGGAGCACCCCTCCACTTT
CASSHGGAPLHF
>few|TRBJ1-5|.|TRBV24-1
TGTGCCACCAGTGTTGGGGATTGGGACACCGGGGATCAGCCCCAGCATTTT
CATSVGDWDTGDQPQHF
>few|TRBJ1-2|.|TRBV5-4
TGTGCCATCAGGGACCAGGTCCGAGGCTACACCTTC
CAIRDQVRGYTF
>many|TRBJ1-3|.|TRBV10-3
TGTGCCCTCGGACAGGGAAACACCATATATTTT
CALGQGNTIYF
>.|TRBJ2-5|.|TRBV29-1
TGCAGCAATCTGGGGGAGACCCAGTACTTC
CSNLGETQYF
>few|TRBJ1-4|.|TRBV2
TGTGCCAGCAGCCCGAAAGGAGGCAGTGTAGAAAAACTGTTTTTT
CASSPKGGSVEKLFF
>.|TRBJ1-5|TRBD1|TRBV20-1
TGCAGTGCTAGAACATCAGCCAGGGGGGGATTTGGCAATCAGCCCCAGCATTTT
CSARTSARGGFGNQPQHF
>.|TRBJ1-4|.|TRBV5-4
TGTGCCAGCAGCGTCGGTTGGGTTAATGAAAAACTGTTTTTT
CASSVGWVNEKLFF
>.|TRBJ1-3|.|TRBV7-8
TGTGCCAGCAGCTTAGATTTAGGGTATAGCGGAAACACCATATATTTT
CASSLDLGYSGNTIYF
>many|TRBJ1-1|.|TRBV5-1
TGCGCCAGCAGCGTGGAGGGCTCGCTTATTCGAGAAGCTTTCTTT
CASSVEGSLIREAFF
>many|TRBJ2-7|.|TRBV7-4
TGTGCCAGCAGCGCTATCGAGCAGTACTTC
CASSAIEQYF
>.|TRBJ1-1|.|TRBV29-1
TGCAGCGACAGCACAAACACTGAAGCTTTCTTT
CSDSTNTEAFF
>.|TRBJ2-7|TRBD1|TRBV20-1
TGCAGTGCTAGTACTTTGCAGGGGGCATCAACCGACCTCTACGAGCAGTACTTC
CSASTLQGASTDLYEQYF
>many|TRBJ1-2|.|TRBV19
TGTGCCAGTAGTCCACAGGGACGTGGCTACACCTTC
CASSPQGRGYTF
>.|TRBJ1-3|.|TRBV12-3/TRBV12-4
TGTGCCAGCAGTTTTGGGAATCTAGCTGGAAACACCATATATTTT
CASSFGNLAGNTIYF
>.|TRBJ1-2|TRBD1|TRBV29-1
TGCAGCGTCGCTGACAGGGCGGTAGGTGGCTACACCTTC
CSVADRAVGGYTF
>few|TRBJ1-1|.|TRBV6-5
TGTGCCAGCAGTTACGCAAGACAGGCTAACACTGAAGCTTTCTTT
CASSYARQANTEAFF
>.|TRBJ2-5|TRBD2|TRBV19
TGTGCCACCACGATTCTAGCGGGGGGTATGGAGACCCAGTACTTC
CATTILAGGMETQYF
>few|TRBJ2-2|TRBD1|TRBV25-1
TGTGCCAGCAGTCCCGGGACAGGGGGAGGCGGGGAGCTGTTTTTT
CASSPGTGGGGELFF
>.|TRBJ1-5|.|TRBV7-9
TGTGCCAGCAGCAAAGGACGGTTTAGCAATCAGCCCCAGCATTTT
CASSKGRFSNQPQHF
>few|TRBJ2-5|TRBD2|TRBV5-1
TGCGCCAGCAGCTTGAGCGGGAGTGGCGAAGAGACCCAGTACTTC
CASSLSGSGEETQYF
>few|TRBJ1-5|.|TRBV24-1
TGTGCCAGCAGTTCCCTTGGGGGCGCCTCGCCTAGCAATCAGCCCCAGCATTTT
CASSSLGGASPSNQPQHF
>few|TRBJ2-6|.|TRBV7-9
TGTGCCAGCAGCGTGGGAGATCCCCCCCTCTCTGGGGCCAACGTCCTGACTTTC
CASSVGDPPLSGANVLTF
>.|TRBJ1-2|TRBD1|TRBV15
TGTGCCACCAGCAGAGGGACAGGGCTTGGCTACACCTTC
CATSRGTGLGYTF
>.|TRBJ2-7|TRBD2|TRBV25-1
TGTGCCAGCAGCCCGGGGGGGCGTACTAGGAGGAACGAGCAGTACTTC
CASSPGGRTRRNEQYF
>.|TRBJ1-2|TRBD1|TRBV6-1
TGTGCCAGCACCTCGACAGGGGCGAGCTATGGCTACACCTTC
CASTSTGASYGYTF
>.|TRBJ1-1|.|TRBV20-1
TGCAGTGCTAGCTCGGGGGCCACTGAAGCTTTCTTT
CSASSGATEAFF
>.|TRBJ1-2|.|TRBV12-3/TRBV12-4
TGTGCCAGCCACATGGAAGGTGGCTATGGCTACACCTTC
CASHMEGGYGYTF
>.|TRBJ1-5|.|TRBV3-1
TGTGCCAGCAGCCAAGATATTCTACAGCCCCAGCATTTT
CASSQDILQPQHF
>many|TRBJ2-7|.|TRBV15
TGTGCCACCAGCAGAGAGGGGGCCTCCTACGAGCAGTACTTC
CATSREGASYEQYF
>.|TRBJ1-2|.|TRBV6-1
TGTGCCAGCAGTGAAGCGCTCCAAGCGGGAGGCGGCTACACCTTC
CASSEALQAGGGYTF
>.|TRBJ1-2|.|TRBV2
TGTGCCACCCGGGGGTTGGATCGCTATGGCTACACCTTC
CATRGLDRYGYTF
>many|TRBJ1-3|.|TRBV7-9
TGTGCCAGCAGCCCGACAGGCTCTGGAAACACCATATATTTT
CASSPTGSGNTIYF
>.|TRBJ1-2|.|TRBV27
TGTGCCAGCAGAGCCCAAGACGGGGTACGTGGCTACACCTTC
CASRAQDGVRGYTF
>.|TRBJ2-1|.|TRBV7-6
TGTGCCAGCAGCTTAGCATCCCGGAGGGAGAATGAGCAGTTCTTC
CASSLASRRENEQFF
>.|TRBJ2-7|TRBD1|TRBV20-1
TGCAGTGCTCGATTGACAGGGGAGGACGAGCAGTACTTC
CSARLTGEDEQYF
>few|TRBJ2-2|.|TRBV12-3/TRBV12-4
TGTGCCAGCAGTTTGGTCGAAATCATCAACACCGGGGAGCTGTTTTTT
CASSLVEIINTGELFF
>many|TRBJ2-7|TRBD2|TRBV7-6
TGTGCCAGCAGCTTAGGAGGGGGGACTAGTGTCTACGAGCAGTACTTC
CASSLGGGTSVYEQYF
>.|TRBJ2-2|TRBD1|TRBV20-1
TGCAGTGCTAGGGGACAGGGTGGGGGAGCCGGGGAGCTGTTTTTT
CSARGQGGGAGELFF
>many|TRBJ1-6|.|TRBV2
TGTGCCAGTGAGTGGACCGCGGCATCACCCCTCCACTTT
CASEWTAASPLHF
>many|TRBJ2-5|.|TRBV6-5
TGTGCCAGCCGAGGGACCCAGTACTTC
CASRGTQYF
>once|TRBJ1-1|TRBD1|TRBV29-1
TGCAGCGTCGGCACGGGACAGGGTTATCGCGAAGCTTTCTTT
CSVGTGQGYREAFF
>.|TRBJ2-7|TRBD1|TRBV10-3
TGTGCCATCAGGGACCGGGACAGGGCTAACACCTACGAGCAGTACTTC
CAIRDRDRANTYEQYF
>many|TRBJ1-4|.|TRBV7-9
TGTGCCAGCAGCGCCGACGGAGAAAAACTGTTTTTT
CASSADGEKLFF
>.|TRBJ1-3|.|TRBV9
TGTGCCAGCAGCGTTGACCTGGGATCGCGAAACACCATATATTTT
CASSVDLGSRNTIYF
>.|TRBJ2-7|.|TRBV5-1
TGCGCCAGCAGCACCGCTGGGACAAGATACGAGCAGTACTTC
CASSTAGTRYEQYF
>.|TRBJ2-5|TRBD2|TRBV29-1
TGCAGCACCGGACTAGCTGGTCGAGAGACCCAGTACTTC
CSTGLAGRETQYF
>.|TRBJ2-7|.|TRBV12-3/TRBV12-4
TGTGCCAGCAGTTCCCGACAGGACGGTGGAGACGAGCAGTACTTC
CASSSRQDGGDEQYF
>.|TRBJ2-7|TRBD1|TRBV7-2
TGTGCCGGCAGCTACCGGACAGGGGAGGTGTTCGAGCAGTACTTC
CAGSYRTGEVFEQYF
>many|TRBJ2-7|.|TRBV2
TGTGCCAGCGTGGGCAGTAGAGAGGGCGAGCAGTACTTC
CASVGSREGEQYF